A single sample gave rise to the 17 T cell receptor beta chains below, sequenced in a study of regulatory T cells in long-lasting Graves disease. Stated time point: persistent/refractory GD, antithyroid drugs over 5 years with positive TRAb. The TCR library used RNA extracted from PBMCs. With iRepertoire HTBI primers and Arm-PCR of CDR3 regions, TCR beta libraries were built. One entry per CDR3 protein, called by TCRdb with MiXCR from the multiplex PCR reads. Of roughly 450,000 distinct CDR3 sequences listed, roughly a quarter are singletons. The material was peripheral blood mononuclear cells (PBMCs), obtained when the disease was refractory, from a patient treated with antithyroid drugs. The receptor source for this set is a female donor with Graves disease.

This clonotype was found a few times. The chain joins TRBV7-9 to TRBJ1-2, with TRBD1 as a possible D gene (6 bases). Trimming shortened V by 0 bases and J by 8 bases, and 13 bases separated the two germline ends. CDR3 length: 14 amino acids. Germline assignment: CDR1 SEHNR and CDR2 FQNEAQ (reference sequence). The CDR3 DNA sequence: TGTGCCAGCAGCTTAGCACAGGGAACTGACGGCTACACCTTC. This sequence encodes CASSLAQGTDGYTF.

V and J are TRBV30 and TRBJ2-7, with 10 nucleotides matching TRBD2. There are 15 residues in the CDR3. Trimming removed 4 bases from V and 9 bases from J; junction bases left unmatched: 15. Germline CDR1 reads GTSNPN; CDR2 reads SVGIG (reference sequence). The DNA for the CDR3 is TGTGCCTGGAATAGAGCGGGAGGGCGTCGGGCCGTGCAGTACTTC. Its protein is CAWNRAGGRRAVQYF.

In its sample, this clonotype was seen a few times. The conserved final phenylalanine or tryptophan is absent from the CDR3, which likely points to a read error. The CDR3, as DNA: TGTGCCAGCAGTTTACCGGGGCATCAGCCCCAGCATCTT. Translated, it gives CASSLPGHQPQHL. The chain combines TRBV28 with TRBJ1-5; a possible D gene is TRBD1 (5 bases). V gave up 2 bases and J gave up 5 bases, with 7 bases separating them. The CDR3 has 13 residues. Germline V gene data show CDR1 as MDHEN and CDR2 as SYDVKM.

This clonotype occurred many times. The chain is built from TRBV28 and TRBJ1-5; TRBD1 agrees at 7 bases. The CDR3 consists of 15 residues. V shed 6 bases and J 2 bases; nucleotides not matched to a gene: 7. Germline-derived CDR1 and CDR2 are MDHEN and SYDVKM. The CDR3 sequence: CASSSDRVGNQPQHF. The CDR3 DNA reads TGTGCCAGCAGCTCAGACAGGGTTGGCAATCAGCCCCAGCATTTT.

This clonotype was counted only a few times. CDR3 sequence: CSASGPFANTGELFF. The CDR3 nucleotides read TGCAGTGCTAGTGGGCCATTCGCGAACACCGGGGAGCTGTTTTTT. The chain couples TRBV20-1 to TRBJ2-2; D is undetermined. CDR3 size: 15 residues. CDR1 and CDR2 (germline): DFQATT, SNEGSKA (reference sequence). V lost 3 bases and J 0 bases, leaving 11 bases between the germline ends.

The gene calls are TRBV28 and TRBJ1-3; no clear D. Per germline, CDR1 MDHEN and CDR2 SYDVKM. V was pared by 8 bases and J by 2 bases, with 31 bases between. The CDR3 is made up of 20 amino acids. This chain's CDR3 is CASAPGPTRTHRYTGNTIYF. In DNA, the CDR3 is TGTGCCAGCGCCCCCGGGCCAACGCGCACCCATCGCTATACTGGAAACACCATATATTTT. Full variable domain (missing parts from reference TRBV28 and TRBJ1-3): DVKVTQSSRYLVKRTGEKVFLECVQDMDHENMFWYRQDPGLGLRLIYFSYDVKMKEKGDIPEGYSVSREKKERFSLILESASTNQTSMYLCASAPGPTRTHRYTGNTIYFGEGSWLTVV.

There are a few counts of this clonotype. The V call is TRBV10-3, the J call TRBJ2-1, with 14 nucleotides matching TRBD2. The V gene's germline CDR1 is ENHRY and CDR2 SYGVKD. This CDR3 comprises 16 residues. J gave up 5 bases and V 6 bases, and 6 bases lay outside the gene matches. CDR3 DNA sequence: TGTGCCATCAGGGATGGGACTAGCGGGAGAAACAATGAGCAGTTCTTC. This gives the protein CAIRDGTSGRNNEQFF.

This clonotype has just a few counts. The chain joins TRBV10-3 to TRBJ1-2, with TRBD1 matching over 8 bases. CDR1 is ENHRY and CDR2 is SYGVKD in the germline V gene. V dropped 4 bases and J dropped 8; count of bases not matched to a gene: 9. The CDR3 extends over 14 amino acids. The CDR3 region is CAISGDRLSGGYTF. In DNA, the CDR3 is TGTGCCATCAGTGGGGACAGGTTATCTGGCGGCTACACCTTC.

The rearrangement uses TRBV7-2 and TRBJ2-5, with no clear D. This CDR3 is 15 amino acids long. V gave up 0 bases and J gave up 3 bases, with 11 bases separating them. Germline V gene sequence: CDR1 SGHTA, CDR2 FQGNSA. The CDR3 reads CASSLARSLKETQYF. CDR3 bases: TGTGCCAGCAGCTTAGCGCGCTCATTAAAAGAGACCCAGTACTTC.

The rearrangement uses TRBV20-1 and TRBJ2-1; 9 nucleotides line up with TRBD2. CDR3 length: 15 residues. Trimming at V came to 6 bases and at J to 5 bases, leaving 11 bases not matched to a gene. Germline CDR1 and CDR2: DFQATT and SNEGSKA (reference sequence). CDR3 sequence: CSADRGREGNNEQFF. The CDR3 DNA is TGCAGTGCCGACCGGGGGCGGGAGGGAAACAATGAGCAGTTCTTC.

CDR3 sequence reads: CASSEQGDTGELFF. The CDR3 nucleotides are TGTGCCAGCAGTGAACAGGGGGACACCGGGGAGCTGTTTTTT. This chain connects TRBV6-4 to TRBJ2-2; TRBD1 matches 8 bases. The J segment lost 3 bases and the V segment lost 3 bases, leaving 0 bases of the junction unmatched. CDR1 and CDR2 (germline): MRHNA, SNTAGT. The CDR3 has 14 amino acids.

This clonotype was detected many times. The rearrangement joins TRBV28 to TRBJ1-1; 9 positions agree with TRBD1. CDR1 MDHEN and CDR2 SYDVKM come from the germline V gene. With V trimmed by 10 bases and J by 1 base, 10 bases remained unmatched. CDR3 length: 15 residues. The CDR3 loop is CATKLPGQGNTEAFF. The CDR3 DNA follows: TGTGCCACCAAACTACCGGGACAGGGGAACACTGAAGCTTTCTTT.

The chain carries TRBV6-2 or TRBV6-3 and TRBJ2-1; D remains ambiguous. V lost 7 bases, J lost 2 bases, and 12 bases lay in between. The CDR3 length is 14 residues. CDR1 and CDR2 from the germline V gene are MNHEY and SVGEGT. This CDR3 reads CASKLTGPYNEQFF. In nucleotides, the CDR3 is TGTGCCAGCAAATTGACTGGACCCTACAATGAGCAGTTCTTC.

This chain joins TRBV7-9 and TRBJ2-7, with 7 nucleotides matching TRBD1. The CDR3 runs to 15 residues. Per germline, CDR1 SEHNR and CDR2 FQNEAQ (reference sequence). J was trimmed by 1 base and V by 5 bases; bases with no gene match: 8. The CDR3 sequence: CASSAPGQNSYEQYF. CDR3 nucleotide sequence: TGTGCCAGCAGCGCCCCGGGACAGAATTCCTACGAGCAGTACTTC.

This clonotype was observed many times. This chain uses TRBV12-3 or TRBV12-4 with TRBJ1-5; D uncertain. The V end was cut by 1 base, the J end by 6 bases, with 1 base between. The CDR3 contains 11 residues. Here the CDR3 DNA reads TGTGCCAGCAGTTTAGGTCAGCCCCAGCATTTT. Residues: CASSLGQPQHF.

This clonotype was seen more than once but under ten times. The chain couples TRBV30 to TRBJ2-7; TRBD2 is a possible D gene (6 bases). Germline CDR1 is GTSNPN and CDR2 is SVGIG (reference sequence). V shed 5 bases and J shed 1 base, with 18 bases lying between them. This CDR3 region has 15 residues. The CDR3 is CAWGGPLFRSYEQYF. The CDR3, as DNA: TGTGCCTGGGGAGGGCCCCTCTTTAGGTCCTACGAGCAGTACTTC.

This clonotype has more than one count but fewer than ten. The CDR3 reads CASSFSPPGGASGANVLTF. DNA for the CDR3: TGTGCCAGCAGTTTCAGTCCCCCAGGGGGCGCGTCGGGGGCCAACGTCCTGACTTTC. The chain is built from TRBV6-2 or TRBV6-3 and TRBJ2-6, with 8 bases that match TRBD1. V was clipped by 4 bases and J by 4 bases; unmatched bases: 15. The CDR3 extends over 19 amino acids. The germline V gene encodes CDR1 MNHEY and CDR2 SVGEGT.